This TCR beta chain appears in the sequencing data of a study of blood T cell repertoires in COVID-19. Sequencing used immunoSEQ multiplex PCR; TCRdb keeps in-frame clones, though not all of them. The sample has about 160,000 clones, 82% seen once; the top ten hold roughly 18%. The sample taken for sequencing was PBMCs or T cells enriched from blood (not recorded which). The origin of this receptor is a man aged 60 to 75 who had recovered from COVID-19.

CDR3 region: CASSQGTGYNSPLHF. The CDR3 DNA reads TGTGCCAGCAGCCAAGGGACAGGTTATAATTCACCCCTCCACTTT. The chain recombines TRBV5-4 with TRBJ1-6, with 8 bases fitting TRBD1. J gave up 4 bases and V 4 bases, and 4 bases lay outside the gene matches. This CDR3 is 15 amino acids long. Germline CDR1 SGHNT, CDR2 YYREEE (reference sequence).